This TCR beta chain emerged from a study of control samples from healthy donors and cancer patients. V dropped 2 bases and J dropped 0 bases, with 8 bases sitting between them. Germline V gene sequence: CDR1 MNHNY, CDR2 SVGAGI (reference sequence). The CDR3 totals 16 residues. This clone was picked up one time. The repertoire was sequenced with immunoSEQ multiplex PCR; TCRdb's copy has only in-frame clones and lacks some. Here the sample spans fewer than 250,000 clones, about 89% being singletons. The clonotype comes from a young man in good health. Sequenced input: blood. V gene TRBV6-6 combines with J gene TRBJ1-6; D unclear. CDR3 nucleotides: TGTGCCAGCAGTTACCGCCAGAGCTCCTATAATTCACCCCTCCACTTT. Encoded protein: CASSYRQSSYNSPLHF.